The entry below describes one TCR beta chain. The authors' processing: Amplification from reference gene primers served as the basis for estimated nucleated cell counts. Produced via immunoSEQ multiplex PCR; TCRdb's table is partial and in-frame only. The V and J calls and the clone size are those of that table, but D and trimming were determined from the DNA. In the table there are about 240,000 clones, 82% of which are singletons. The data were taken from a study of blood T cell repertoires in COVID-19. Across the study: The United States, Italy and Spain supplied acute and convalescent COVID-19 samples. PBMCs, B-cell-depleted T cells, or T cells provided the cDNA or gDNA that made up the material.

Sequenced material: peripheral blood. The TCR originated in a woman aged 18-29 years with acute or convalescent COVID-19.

The CDR3 here is CASSIPNGRTGRNEQFF. CDR3 bases: TGTGCCAGTAGTATACCTAACGGGAGGACAGGGAGAAATGAGCAGTTCTTC. The rearrangement joins TRBV19 to TRBJ2-1; TRBD1 is a possible D gene (8 bases). This CDR3 contains 17 residues. Trimming cost V 2 bases and J 7 bases, with 21 bases left between them. CDR1 is LNHDA, CDR2 SQIVND, per germline (reference sequence).